The clone carrying this TCR beta chain has only a few counts. The protocol was immunoSEQ multiplex PCR, while the TCRdb copy is restricted to in-frame clones and leaves out a portion. The table includes about 260,000 clones, about 88% detected once. After removal of 4 bases from V and 6 bases from J, the junction contained 9 bases not matched to a gene. In germline, CDR1 is SGHRS, CDR2 YFSETQ. This CDR3 has 15 residues. The data stem from a study of blood T cell repertoires in COVID-19. This rearrangement joins TRBV5-1 to TRBJ2-5; 10 positions agree with TRBD2. Sequenced sample: peripheral blood. This clonotype was sampled from an older woman with COVID-19, enrolled during active disease. The CDR3: CASSQSSGSPKTQYF. CDR3 bases: TGCGCCAGCAGCCAATCTAGCGGGAGTCCGAAGACCCAGTACTTC.